These T cell receptor beta chains were read from a single sample in a study of shared clonotypes between healthy human individuals. Method: immunoSEQ multiplex PCR; TCRdb's copy keeps in-frame clones and lacks some. The sample contains 740,000 or so clones, around three quarters of which appear only once. The sequenced sample consisted of memory CD4+ T cells sorted from blood. These receptors were collected from a woman aged 30 to 39 in good health. The CDR3 runs from the conserved cysteine through the conserved F or W. Each record gives: D gene, J gene, V gene, clone size, CDR3 protein, CDR3 DNA. D genes are given only for firm matches. A row's size may be missing; if present it is once, few, many or a size class.

D gene: -
J gene: TRBJ1-5
V gene: TRBV2
clone size: -
CDR3 protein: CASSGLVNTFNQPQHF
CDR3 DNA: TGTGCCAGCAGTGGCCTAGTGAACACATTCAATCAGCCCCAGCATTTT

D gene: TRBD1
J gene: TRBJ2-3
V gene: TRBV11-2
clone size: -
CDR3 protein: CASCRTGHTDTQYF
CDR3 DNA: TGTGCCAGCTGCCGGACAGGCCACACAGATACGCAGTATTTT

D gene: -
J gene: TRBJ2-4
V gene: TRBV28
clone size: few
CDR3 protein: CASSHDWDKNIQYF
CDR3 DNA: TGTGCCAGCAGTCATGATTGGGACAAAAACATTCAGTACTTC

D gene: -
J gene: TRBJ1-4
V gene: TRBV7-2
clone size: -
CDR3 protein: CASASGGIGKLFF
CDR3 DNA: TGTGCCAGCGCCTCGGGGGGTATCGGAAAACTGTTTTTT

D gene: -
J gene: TRBJ1-5
V gene: TRBV6-6
clone size: once
CDR3 protein: CASREPGNGQPQHF
CDR3 DNA: TGTGCCAGCAGAGAGCCAGGGAATGGGCAGCCCCAGCATTTT

D gene: -
J gene: TRBJ2-3
V gene: TRBV5-1
clone size: -
CDR3 protein: CASSLVPGSTDTQYF
CDR3 DNA: TGCGCCAGCAGCTTGGTCCCGGGAAGCACAGATACGCAGTATTTT

D gene: -
J gene: TRBJ1-1
V gene: TRBV28
clone size: -
CDR3 protein: CASSPGPRRAFF
CDR3 DNA: TGTGCCAGCAGTCCGGGCCCCAGAAGAGCTTTCTTT

D gene: TRBD1
J gene: TRBJ2-7
V gene: TRBV10-1
clone size: -
CDR3 protein: CASSESGQGTYEQYF
CDR3 DNA: TGCGCCAGCAGTGAGTCAGGACAGGGGACCTACGAGCAGTACTTC

D gene: TRBD2
J gene: TRBJ2-3
V gene: TRBV7-9
clone size: -
CDR3 protein: CASSLGSGRTDTQYF
CDR3 DNA: TGTGCCAGCAGCTTAGGTAGCGGGAGAACAGATACGCAGTATTTT

D gene: -
J gene: TRBJ2-7
V gene: TRBV2
clone size: -
CDR3 protein: CASSVWATEWEQYF
CDR3 DNA: TGTGCCAGCAGTGTATGGGCCACCGAGTGGGAGCAGTACTTC

D gene: -
J gene: TRBJ2-5
V gene: TRBV15
clone size: -
CDR3 protein: CATSREGQPKETQYF
CDR3 DNA: TGTGCCACCAGCAGGGAGGGACAGCCAAAAGAGACCCAGTACTTC

D gene: -
J gene: TRBJ2-3
V gene: TRBV12-5
clone size: -
CDR3 protein: CASGFLTDTQYF
CDR3 DNA: TGTGCTAGTGGTTTCCTCACAGATACGCAGTATTTT

D gene: TRBD2
J gene: TRBJ2-7
V gene: TRBV19
clone size: -
CDR3 protein: CASRVVAGAYEQYF
CDR3 DNA: TGTGCCAGTAGAGTGGTAGCGGGGGCCTACGAGCAGTACTTC

D gene: -
J gene: TRBJ1-4
V gene: TRBV9
clone size: -
CDR3 protein: CASSLRPTNEKLFF
CDR3 DNA: TGTGCCAGCAGCCTCAGGCCAACTAATGAAAAACTGTTTTTT

D gene: -
J gene: TRBJ1-4
V gene: TRBV5-8
clone size: -
CDR3 protein: CASSLAGVANEKLFF
CDR3 DNA: TGTGCCAGCAGCTTGGCGGGGGTGGCTAATGAAAAACTGTTTTTT

D gene: -
J gene: TRBJ2-7
V gene: TRBV7-8
clone size: -
CDR3 protein: CASSLDRVFEQYF
CDR3 DNA: TGTGCCAGCAGCTTAGACAGGGTGTTCGAGCAGTACTTC

D gene: -
J gene: TRBJ1-5
V gene: TRBV4-1
clone size: few
CDR3 protein: CASSEIEDSNQPQHF
CDR3 DNA: TGCGCCAGCAGCGAAATTGAAGATAGCAATCAGCCCCAGCATTTT

D gene: -
J gene: TRBJ1-2
V gene: TRBV10-3
clone size: -
CDR3 protein: CAISEDGTNYGYTF
CDR3 DNA: TGTGCCATCAGTGAGGACGGGACTAACTATGGCTACACCTTC

D gene: TRBD1
J gene: TRBJ2-3
V gene: TRBV27
clone size: few
CDR3 protein: CASSLSPGQGLTDTQYF
CDR3 DNA: TGTGCCAGCAGTTTATCGCCGGGACAGGGGTTAACAGATACGCAGTATTTT

D gene: TRBD1
J gene: TRBJ2-1
V gene: TRBV2
clone size: -
CDR3 protein: CASTRDRGGEEQFF
CDR3 DNA: TGTGCCAGCACCCGGGACAGGGGAGGGGAGGAGCAGTTCTTC

D gene: TRBD2
J gene: TRBJ2-3
V gene: TRBV5-6
clone size: -
CDR3 protein: CASSLETLAGTDTQYF
CDR3 DNA: TGTGCCAGCAGCTTGGAAACTCTAGCGGGAACAGATACGCAGTATTTT

D gene: -
J gene: TRBJ1-4
V gene: TRBV5-6
clone size: -
CDR3 protein: CASSLFDLGRGNEKLFF
CDR3 DNA: TGTGCCAGCAGCTTGTTCGATCTCGGGAGGGGGAATGAAAAACTGTTTTTT

D gene: -
J gene: TRBJ2-3
V gene: TRBV2
clone size: -
CDR3 protein: CASSFGSTDTQYF
CDR3 DNA: TGTGCCAGCAGTTTCGGAAGCACAGATACGCAGTATTTT

D gene: -
J gene: TRBJ2-7
V gene: TRBV10-3
clone size: few
CDR3 protein: CAISESSNGPYEQYF
CDR3 DNA: TGTGCCATCAGTGAGTCGAGCAACGGACCCTACGAGCAGTACTTC

D gene: TRBD1
J gene: TRBJ2-5
V gene: TRBV9
clone size: -
CDR3 protein: CASSFRGQGTQYF
CDR3 DNA: TGTGCCAGCAGCTTCAGGGGGCAAGGGACCCAGTACTTC

D gene: -
J gene: TRBJ2-3
V gene: TRBV19
clone size: -
CDR3 protein: CASSQGRTSSSTDTQYF
CDR3 DNA: TGTGCCAGTAGCCAGGGACGAACTAGTAGCAGCACAGATACGCAGTATTTT

D gene: TRBD2
J gene: TRBJ2-5
V gene: TRBV5-1
clone size: once
CDR3 protein: CASTGTAGVETQYF
CDR3 DNA: TGCGCCAGCACCGGTACAGCGGGAGTTGAGACCCAGTACTTC

D gene: -
J gene: TRBJ2-7
V gene: TRBV9
clone size: -
CDR3 protein: CASSATLGAYEQYF
CDR3 DNA: TGTGCCAGCAGCGCCACCCTAGGCGCCTACGAGCAGTACTTC

D gene: -
J gene: TRBJ2-7
V gene: TRBV27
clone size: -
CDR3 protein: CASSLRPSGLHYEQYF
CDR3 DNA: TGTGCCAGCAGTTTACGCCCCTCGGGACTCCACTACGAGCAGTACTTC

D gene: -
J gene: TRBJ2-6
V gene: TRBV7-6
clone size: -
CDR3 protein: CASSLMLSGANVLTF
CDR3 DNA: TGTGCCAGCAGCTTAATGTTATCTGGGGCCAACGTCCTGACTTTC

D gene: TRBD1
J gene: TRBJ1-2
V gene: TRBV27
clone size: -
CDR3 protein: CASSSDRGGFGYTF
CDR3 DNA: TGTGCCAGCAGTTCGGACAGGGGAGGGTTTGGCTACACCTTC

D gene: -
J gene: TRBJ1-1
V gene: TRBV6-5
clone size: -
CDR3 protein: CASSYGGSEAFF
CDR3 DNA: TGTGCCAGCAGTTATGGAGGGTCTGAAGCTTTCTTT

D gene: TRBD1
J gene: TRBJ2-5
V gene: TRBV27
clone size: -
CDR3 protein: CASSPQGAQTQYF
CDR3 DNA: TGTGCCAGCAGTCCACAGGGGGCGCAGACCCAGTACTTC

D gene: TRBD2
J gene: TRBJ2-2
V gene: TRBV6-1
clone size: -
CDR3 protein: CASSVGTSELNTGELFF
CDR3 DNA: TGTGCCAGCAGTGTCGGGACTAGCGAATTGAACACCGGGGAGCTGTTTTTT

D gene: -
J gene: TRBJ2-7
V gene: TRBV6-6
clone size: -
CDR3 protein: CASSYSKLTTHEQYF
CDR3 DNA: TGTGCCAGCAGTTACTCTAAACTTACTACCCACGAGCAGTACTTC

D gene: -
J gene: TRBJ2-5
V gene: TRBV11-3
clone size: -
CDR3 protein: CASSAHSGMGETQYF
CDR3 DNA: TGTGCCAGCAGCGCACATTCCGGCATGGGAGAGACCCAGTACTTC

D gene: -
J gene: TRBJ2-2
V gene: TRBV28
clone size: once
CDR3 protein: CASSSQANTGELFF
CDR3 DNA: TGTGCCAGCTCGAGTCAGGCCAACACCGGGGAGCTGTTTTTT

D gene: -
J gene: TRBJ2-5
V gene: TRBV29-1
clone size: -
CDR3 protein: CSVGTASRETQYF
CDR3 DNA: TGCAGCGTTGGGACAGCAAGTCGGGAGACCCAGTACTTC

D gene: TRBD2
J gene: TRBJ2-1
V gene: TRBV28
clone size: once
CDR3 protein: CASTFKTSAYHVEQFF
CDR3 DNA: TGTGCCAGCACCTTCAAGACTAGCGCCTATCATGTTGAGCAGTTCTTC

D gene: -
J gene: TRBJ1-5
V gene: TRBV15
clone size: -
CDR3 protein: CATSSRQTLQPQHF
CDR3 DNA: TGTGCCACCAGCTCCCGACAGACACTTCAGCCCCAGCATTTT

D gene: -
J gene: TRBJ1-5
V gene: TRBV29-1
clone size: -
CDR3 protein: CSVSPDGNQPQHF
CDR3 DNA: TGCAGCGTTTCCCCGGACGGCAATCAGCCCCAGCATTTT

D gene: -
J gene: TRBJ1-1
V gene: TRBV20-1
clone size: few
CDR3 protein: CSAGPLSEAFF
CDR3 DNA: TGCAGTGCTGGGCCCTTGAGTGAAGCTTTCTTT

D gene: TRBD2
J gene: TRBJ2-1
V gene: TRBV28
clone size: -
CDR3 protein: CARKRELWNEQFF
CDR3 DNA: TGTGCCCGTAAGCGGGAGTTGTGGAATGAGCAGTTCTTC

D gene: -
J gene: TRBJ2-2
V gene: TRBV7-2
clone size: once
CDR3 protein: CATTFFEGGELFF
CDR3 DNA: TGTGCCACCACATTCTTCGAAGGCGGGGAGCTGTTTTTT

D gene: TRBD1
J gene: TRBJ1-5
V gene: TRBV5-6
clone size: -
CDR3 protein: CASSLEGAYQPQHF
CDR3 DNA: TGTGCCAGCAGCTTGGAGGGGGCTTATCAGCCCCAGCATTTT

D gene: -
J gene: TRBJ2-1
V gene: TRBV20-1
clone size: -
CDR3 protein: CSATGLAEQFF
CDR3 DNA: TGCAGTGCTACCGGATTAGCTGAGCAGTTCTTC

D gene: -
J gene: TRBJ2-2
V gene: TRBV30
clone size: few
CDR3 protein: CAWSVGLTGELFF
CDR3 DNA: TGTGCCTGGAGTGTGGGCCTAACCGGGGAGCTGTTTTTT

D gene: TRBD1
J gene: TRBJ1-5
V gene: TRBV18
clone size: -
CDR3 protein: CASSFTGNRGDQPQHF
CDR3 DNA: TGTGCCAGCTCATTCACCGGGAACAGGGGTGATCAGCCCCAGCATTTT

D gene: TRBD2
J gene: TRBJ2-7
V gene: TRBV6-5
clone size: -
CDR3 protein: CASSISGRAFYEQYF
CDR3 DNA: TGTGCCAGCAGTATCAGCGGGAGGGCGTTCTACGAGCAGTACTTC

D gene: -
J gene: TRBJ2-1
V gene: TRBV9
clone size: -
CDR3 protein: CASSVDVQRYNEQFF
CDR3 DNA: TGTGCCAGCAGCGTAGACGTACAGCGATACAATGAGCAGTTCTTC

D gene: -
J gene: TRBJ2-3
V gene: TRBV6-1
clone size: -
CDR3 protein: CASYSVYTQYF
CDR3 DNA: TGTGCCAGCTATAGCGTATATACGCAGTATTTT

D gene: -
J gene: TRBJ1-1
V gene: TRBV18
clone size: -
CDR3 protein: CASSPPTGTRTGAFF
CDR3 DNA: TGTGCCAGCTCACCACCAACAGGGACTCGAACTGGAGCTTTCTTT